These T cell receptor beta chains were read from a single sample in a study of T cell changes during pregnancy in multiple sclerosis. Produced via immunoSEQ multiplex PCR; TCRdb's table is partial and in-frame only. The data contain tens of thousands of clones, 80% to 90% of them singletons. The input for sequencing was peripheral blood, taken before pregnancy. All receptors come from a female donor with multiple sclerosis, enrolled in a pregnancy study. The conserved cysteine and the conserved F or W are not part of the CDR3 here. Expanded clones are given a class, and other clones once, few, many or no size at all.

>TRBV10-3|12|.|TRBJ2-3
AINPGTGGDTQY
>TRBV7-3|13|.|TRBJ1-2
ASSFGQGPWDGYT
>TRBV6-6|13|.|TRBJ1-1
ASSYSESGGTEAF
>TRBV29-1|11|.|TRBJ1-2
SVSRAGDYGYT
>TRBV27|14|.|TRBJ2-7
ASSLLGLAGVSEQY
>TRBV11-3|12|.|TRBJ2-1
ASSPGTAGGEQF
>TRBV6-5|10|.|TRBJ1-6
ASSSVNSPLH
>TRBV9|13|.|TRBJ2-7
ASSVALAGAYEQY
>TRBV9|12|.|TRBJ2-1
ASSAGLADHEQF
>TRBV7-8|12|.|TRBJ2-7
ASWGGGSSYEQY
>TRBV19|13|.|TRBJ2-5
ASSISLADQETQY
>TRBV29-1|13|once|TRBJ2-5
SVEVARWDQETQY
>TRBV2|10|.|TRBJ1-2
ASSASGYGYT
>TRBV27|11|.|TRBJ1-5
ASSFGSSQPQH
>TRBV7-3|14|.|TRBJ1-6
ASSRRRSSYNSPLH
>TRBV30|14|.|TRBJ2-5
AWSVRGLAGSETQY
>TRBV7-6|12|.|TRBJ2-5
ASSPGTSGETQY
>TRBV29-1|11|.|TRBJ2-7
SVGPTGIYEQY
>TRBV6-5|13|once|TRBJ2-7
ASSYSALAAYEQY
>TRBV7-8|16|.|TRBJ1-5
ASSSLRTPGISNQPQH
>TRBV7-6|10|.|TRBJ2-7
ASSATGLEQY
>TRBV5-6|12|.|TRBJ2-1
ASSLLSYYNEQF
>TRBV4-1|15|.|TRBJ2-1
ASSQGPGQTSYNEQF
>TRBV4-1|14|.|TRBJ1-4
ASSQPGQGTAEKLF
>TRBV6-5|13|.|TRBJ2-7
ASSYLGTANYEQY
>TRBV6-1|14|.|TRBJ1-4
ASSEALRGRREKLF
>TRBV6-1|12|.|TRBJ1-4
ASRTGTSNEKLF
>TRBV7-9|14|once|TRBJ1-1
ASRGAAGPLGTEAF
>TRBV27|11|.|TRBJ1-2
ASSFKGHDGYT
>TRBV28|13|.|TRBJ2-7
ASSARTGNTYEQY
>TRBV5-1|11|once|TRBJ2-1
ASSLLAGDPQF
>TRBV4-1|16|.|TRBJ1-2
ASSQEGGFGRANYGYT
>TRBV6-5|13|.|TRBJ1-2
ASSYSMTGNYGYT
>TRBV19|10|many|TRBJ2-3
ATRLAGDTQY
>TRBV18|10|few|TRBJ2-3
ASSPSSDTQY
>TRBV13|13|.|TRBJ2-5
ASSSLDRFQETQY
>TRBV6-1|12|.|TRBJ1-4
ASSGEDTLGKLF
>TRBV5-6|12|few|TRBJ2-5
ASSPLATQETQY
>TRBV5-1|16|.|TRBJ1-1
ASSPASLNQGGNTEAF
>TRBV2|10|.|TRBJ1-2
ATLLPNYGYT
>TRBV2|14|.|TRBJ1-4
ASSPGPWKLNEKLF
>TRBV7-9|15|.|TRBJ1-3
ASSPSEIWGFGNTIY
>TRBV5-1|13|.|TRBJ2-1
ASSLDSRAYNEQF
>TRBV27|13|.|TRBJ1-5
ASSLDRAGNQPQH
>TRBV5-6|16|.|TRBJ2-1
ASSLEGAGGSSYNEQF
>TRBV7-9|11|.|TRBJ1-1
ASSSRAETEAF
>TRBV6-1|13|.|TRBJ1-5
ASSALQDSNQPQH
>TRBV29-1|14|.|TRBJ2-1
SVIPTDIGLYNEQF